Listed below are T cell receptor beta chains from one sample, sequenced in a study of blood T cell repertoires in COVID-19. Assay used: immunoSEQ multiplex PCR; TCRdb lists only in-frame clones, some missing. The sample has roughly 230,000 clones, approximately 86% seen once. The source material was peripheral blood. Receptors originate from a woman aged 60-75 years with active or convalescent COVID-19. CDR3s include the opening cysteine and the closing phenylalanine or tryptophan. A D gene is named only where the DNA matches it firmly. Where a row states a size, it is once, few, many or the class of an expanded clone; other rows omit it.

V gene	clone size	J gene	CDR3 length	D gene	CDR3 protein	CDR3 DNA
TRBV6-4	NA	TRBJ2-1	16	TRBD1	CASSSLGQVHPNEQFF	TGTGCCAGCAGTTCCCTCGGACAGGTTCATCCAAATGAGCAGTTCTTC
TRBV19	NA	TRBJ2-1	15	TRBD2	CASSPTSGFNNEQFF	TGTGCCAGTAGTCCTACTAGCGGGTTTAACAATGAGCAGTTCTTC
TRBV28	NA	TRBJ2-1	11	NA	CASSLSYEQFF	TGTGCCAGCAGTTTATCCTATGAGCAGTTCTTC
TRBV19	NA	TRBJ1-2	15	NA	CASSTHYGEYYGYTF	TGTGCCAGTAGTACCCACTACGGGGAATATTATGGCTACACCTTC
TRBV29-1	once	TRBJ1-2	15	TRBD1	CSAQKSGQDNYGYTF	TGCAGCGCTCAAAAGTCGGGACAGGATAACTATGGCTACACCTTC
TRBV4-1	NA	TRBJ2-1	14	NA	CASSPTFSRLEQFF	TGCGCCAGCAGCCCGACATTCAGCCGGCTTGAGCAGTTCTTC
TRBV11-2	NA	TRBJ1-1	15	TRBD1	CASSSGSRGPAEAFF	TGTGCCAGCAGCTCGGGAAGCAGGGGGCCGGCTGAAGCTTTCTTT
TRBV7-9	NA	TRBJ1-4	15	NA	CASSLLGTRGEKLFF	TGTGCCAGCAGCTTATTGGGGACAAGGGGGGAAAAACTGTTTTTT
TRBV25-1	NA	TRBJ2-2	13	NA	CATKGTNTGELFF	TGTGCCACAAAGGGGACGAACACCGGGGAGCTGTTTTTT
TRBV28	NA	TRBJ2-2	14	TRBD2	CASGVTSDTGELFF	TGTGCCAGCGGTGTGACTAGCGACACCGGGGAGCTGTTTTTT
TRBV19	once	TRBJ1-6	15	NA	CASSTGTRGNSPLHF	TGTGCCAGTAGCACTGGGACAAGGGGGAATTCACCCCTCCACTTT
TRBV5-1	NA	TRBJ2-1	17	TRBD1	CASSLGRTGLILNEQFF	TGCGCCAGCAGCTTGGGGAGGACAGGGCTCATCTTAAATGAGCAGTTCTTC
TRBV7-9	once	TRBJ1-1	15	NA	CASSFSSRLNTEAFF	TGTGCCAGCAGCTTTTCCAGCAGGCTGAACACTGAAGCTTTCTTT
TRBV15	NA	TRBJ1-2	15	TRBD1	CATSRDRTGAYGYTF	TGTGCCACCAGCAGAGATAGGACAGGGGCGTATGGCTACACCTTC
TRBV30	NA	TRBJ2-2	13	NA	CAWSETFTGELFF	TGTGCCTGGAGCGAAACTTTCACCGGGGAGCTGTTTTTT
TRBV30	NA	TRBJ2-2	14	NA	CARDTGTRSGELFF	TGTGCCCGAGACACCGGGACTCGGTCCGGGGAGCTGTTTTTT
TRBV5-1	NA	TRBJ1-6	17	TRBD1	CASSRGTGSSYNSPLHF	TGCGCCAGCAGCCGCGGGACAGGGAGCTCCTATAATTCACCCCTCCACTTT
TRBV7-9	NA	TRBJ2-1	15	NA	CASSAWTAGTDEQFF	TGTGCCAGCAGCGCTTGGACAGCGGGGACGGATGAGCAGTTCTTC
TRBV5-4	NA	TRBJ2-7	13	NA	CASSGDKTYEQYF	TGTGCCAGCAGCGGGGACAAAACCTACGAGCAGTACTTC
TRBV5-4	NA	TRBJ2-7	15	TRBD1	CASSLRTGRSYEQYF	TGTGCCAGCAGCTTGCGGACAGGGAGATCCTACGAGCAGTACTTC
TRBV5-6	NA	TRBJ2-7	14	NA	CASSPRQPAREQYF	TGTGCCAGCAGCCCCCGACAGCCTGCCCGCGAGCAGTACTTC
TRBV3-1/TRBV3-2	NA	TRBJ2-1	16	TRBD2	CASSNSPGLAGDEQFF	TGTGCCAGCAGCAACTCACCGGGACTAGCCGGCGATGAGCAGTTCTTC
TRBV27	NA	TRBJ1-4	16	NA	CASSQRGTTFSEKLFF	TGTGCCAGCAGTCAGCGAGGGACAACCTTTAGTGAAAAACTGTTTTTT
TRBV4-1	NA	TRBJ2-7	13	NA	CASSQGYQDEQYF	TGCGCCAGCAGCCAAGGATACCAGGACGAGCAGTACTTC